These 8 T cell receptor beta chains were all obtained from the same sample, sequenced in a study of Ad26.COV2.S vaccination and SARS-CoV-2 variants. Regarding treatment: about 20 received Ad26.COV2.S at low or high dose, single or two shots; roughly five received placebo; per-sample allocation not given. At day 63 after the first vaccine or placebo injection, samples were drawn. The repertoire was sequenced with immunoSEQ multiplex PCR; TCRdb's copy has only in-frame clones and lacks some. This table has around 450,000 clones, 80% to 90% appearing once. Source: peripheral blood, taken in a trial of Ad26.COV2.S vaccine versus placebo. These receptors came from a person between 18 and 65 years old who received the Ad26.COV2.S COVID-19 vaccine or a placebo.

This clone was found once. CDR3 sequence: CATGRSYEQYF. The CDR3 nucleotides read TGTGCCACGGGGAGGTCCTACGAGCAGTACTTC. The rearrangement links TRBV2 to TRBJ2-7, with TRBD2 as a possible D gene (6 bases). The CDR3 spans 11 residues. V was trimmed by 10 bases and J by 1 base, leaving 8 bases between them. The V gene's germline CDR1 is SNHLY and CDR2 FYNNEI. Full variable domain (outside the CDR3, taken from reference TRBV2 and TRBJ2-7): EPEVTQTPSHQVTQMGQEVILRCVPISNHLYFYWYRQILGQKVEFLVSFYNNEISEKSEIFDDQFSVERPDGSNFTLKIRSTKLEDSAMYFCATGRSYEQYFGPGTRLTVT.

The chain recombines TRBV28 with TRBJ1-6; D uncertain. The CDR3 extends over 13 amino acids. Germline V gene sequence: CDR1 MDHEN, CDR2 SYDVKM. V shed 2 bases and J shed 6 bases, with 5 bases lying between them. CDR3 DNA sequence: TGTGCCAGCAGTTTAGAGGGTAATTCACCCCTCCACTTT. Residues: CASSLEGNSPLHF.

The CDR3 loop is CASTTFRGTDQPQHF. The CDR3 nucleotides read TGTGCCAGCACCACCTTCAGGGGGACCGATCAGCCCCAGCATTTT. The chain joins TRBV5-8 to TRBJ1-5; TRBD1 matches at 7 bases. Germline CDR1 reads SGHTS; CDR2 reads YDEGEE. This CDR3 region has 15 residues. The trim removed 6 bases at V and 5 bases at J, leaving 11 bases unmatched.

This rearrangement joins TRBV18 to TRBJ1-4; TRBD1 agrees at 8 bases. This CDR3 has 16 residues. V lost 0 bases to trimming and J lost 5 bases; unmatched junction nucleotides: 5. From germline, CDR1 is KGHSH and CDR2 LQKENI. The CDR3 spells CASSPPIRDRNEKLFF. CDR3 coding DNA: TGTGCCAGCTCACCACCGATCCGGGACAGGAATGAAAAACTGTTTTTT.

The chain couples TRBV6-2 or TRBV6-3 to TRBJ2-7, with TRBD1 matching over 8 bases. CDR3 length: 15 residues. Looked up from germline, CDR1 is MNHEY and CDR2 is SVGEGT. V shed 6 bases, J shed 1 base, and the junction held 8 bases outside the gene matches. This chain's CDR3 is CASSPGTGGSYEQYV. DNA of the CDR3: TGTGCCAGCAGCCCCGGGACAGGCGGATCCTACGAGCAGTACGTC.

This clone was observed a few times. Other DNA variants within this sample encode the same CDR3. The CDR3 nucleotides read TGCGCCAGCAGCCCCGGGACAGCCAACTATGGCTACACCTTC. This translates into CASSPGTANYGYTF. The V and J genes are TRBV5-1 and TRBJ1-2, with 7 bases that match TRBD1. J was trimmed by 2 bases and V by 4 bases; bases with no gene match: 5. CDR1 and CDR2 from the germline V gene are SGHRS and YFSETQ. CDR3 length: 14 residues.

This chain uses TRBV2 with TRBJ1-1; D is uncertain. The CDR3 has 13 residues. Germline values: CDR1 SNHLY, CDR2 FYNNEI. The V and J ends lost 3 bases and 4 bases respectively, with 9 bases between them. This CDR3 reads CASSDLGSTEAFF. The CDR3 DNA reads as TGTGCCAGCAGTGACCTCGGGAGCACTGAAGCTTTCTTT.

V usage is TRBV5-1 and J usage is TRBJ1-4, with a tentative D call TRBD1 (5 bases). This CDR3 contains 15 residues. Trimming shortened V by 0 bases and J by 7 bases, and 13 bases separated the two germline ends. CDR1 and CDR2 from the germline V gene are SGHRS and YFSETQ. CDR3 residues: CASSLARRGVEKLFF. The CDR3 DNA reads TGCGCCAGCAGCTTGGCCAGGCGGGGGGTTGAAAAACTGTTTTTT.